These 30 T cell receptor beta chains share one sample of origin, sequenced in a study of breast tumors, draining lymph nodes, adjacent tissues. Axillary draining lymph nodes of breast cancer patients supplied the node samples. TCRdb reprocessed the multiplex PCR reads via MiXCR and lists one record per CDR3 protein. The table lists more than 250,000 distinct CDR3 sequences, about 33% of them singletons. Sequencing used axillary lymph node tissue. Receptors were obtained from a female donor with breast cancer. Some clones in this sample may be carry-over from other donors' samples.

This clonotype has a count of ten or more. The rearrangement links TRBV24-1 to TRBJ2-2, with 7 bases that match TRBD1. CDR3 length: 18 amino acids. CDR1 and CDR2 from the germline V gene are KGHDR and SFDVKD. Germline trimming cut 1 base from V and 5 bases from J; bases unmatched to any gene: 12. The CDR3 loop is CATSDFKSGQEMTGELFF. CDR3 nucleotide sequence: TGTGCCACCAGTGATTTCAAGAGTGGACAGGAAATGACCGGGGAGCTGTTTTTT.

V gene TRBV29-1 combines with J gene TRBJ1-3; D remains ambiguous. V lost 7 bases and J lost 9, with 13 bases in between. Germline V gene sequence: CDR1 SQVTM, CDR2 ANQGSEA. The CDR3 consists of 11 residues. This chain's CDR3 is CSASRTSTIYF. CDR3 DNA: TGCAGCGCCTCCCGGACTAGCACCATATATTTT.

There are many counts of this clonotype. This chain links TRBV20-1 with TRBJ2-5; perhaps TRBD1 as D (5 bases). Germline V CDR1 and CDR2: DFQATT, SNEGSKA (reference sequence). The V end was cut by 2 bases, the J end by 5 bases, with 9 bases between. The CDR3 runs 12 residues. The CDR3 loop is CSARQGGETQYF. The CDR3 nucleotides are TGCAGTGCTAGACAGGGTGGGGAGACCCAGTACTTC.

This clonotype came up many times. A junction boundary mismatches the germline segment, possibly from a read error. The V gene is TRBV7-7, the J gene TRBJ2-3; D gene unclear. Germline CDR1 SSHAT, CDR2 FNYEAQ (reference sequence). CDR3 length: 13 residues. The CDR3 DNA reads TGTGCTAGCAGCCCCGGGCTCACAGATACGCAGTATTTT. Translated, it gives CASSPGLTDTQYF.

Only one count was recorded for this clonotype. CDR3 amino acids: CASSLSGTGRPNYGYTF. CDR3 in DNA: TGTGCCAGCAGTCTTAGCGGGACAGGCCGCCCCAACTATGGCTACACCTTC. The chain uses TRBV12-3 or TRBV12-4 and TRBJ1-2, with 8 bases that match TRBD1. The CDR3 covers 17 residues. Trimming at V came to 5 bases and at J to 2 bases, leaving 13 bases not matched to a gene.

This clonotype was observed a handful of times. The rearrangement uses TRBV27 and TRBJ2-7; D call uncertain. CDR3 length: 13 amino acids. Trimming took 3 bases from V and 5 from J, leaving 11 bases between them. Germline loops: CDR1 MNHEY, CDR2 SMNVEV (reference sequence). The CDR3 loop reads CASSFWATNEQYF. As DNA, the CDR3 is TGTGCCAGCAGTTTCTGGGCTACCAACGAGCAGTACTTC.

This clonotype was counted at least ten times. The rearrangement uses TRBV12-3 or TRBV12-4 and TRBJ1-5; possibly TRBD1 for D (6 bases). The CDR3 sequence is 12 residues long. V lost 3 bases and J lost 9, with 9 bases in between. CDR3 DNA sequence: TGTGCCAGCAGTTTTTCACAGGGGCCCCAGCATTTT. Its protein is CASSFSQGPQHF.

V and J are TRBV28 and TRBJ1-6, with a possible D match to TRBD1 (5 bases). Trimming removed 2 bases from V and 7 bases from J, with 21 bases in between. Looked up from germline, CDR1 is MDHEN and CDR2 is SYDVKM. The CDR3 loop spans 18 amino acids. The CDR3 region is CASSLEGPLGLVNSPLHF. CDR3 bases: TGTGCCAGCAGTTTAGAGGGGCCTTTGGGACTAGTCAATTCACCCCTCCACTTT. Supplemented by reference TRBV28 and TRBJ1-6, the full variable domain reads DVKVTQSSRYLVKRTGEKVFLECVQDMDHENMFWYRQDPGLGLRLIYFSYDVKMKEKGDIPEGYSVSREKKERFSLILESASTNQTSMYLCASSLEGPLGLVNSPLHFGNGTRLTVT.

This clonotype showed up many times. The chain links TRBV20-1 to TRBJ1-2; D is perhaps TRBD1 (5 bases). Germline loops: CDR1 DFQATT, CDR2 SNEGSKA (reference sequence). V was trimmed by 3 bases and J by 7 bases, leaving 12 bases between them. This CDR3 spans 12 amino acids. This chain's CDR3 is CSARYGDRGYTF. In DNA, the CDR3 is TGCAGTGCTAGGTATGGGGACCGTGGCTACACCTTC.

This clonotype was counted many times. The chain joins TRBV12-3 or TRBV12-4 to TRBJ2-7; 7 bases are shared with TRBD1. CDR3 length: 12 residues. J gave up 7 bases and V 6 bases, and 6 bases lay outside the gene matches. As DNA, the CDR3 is TGTGCCAGCAGCCGTGGGACAGCAGAGCAGTACTTC. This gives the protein CASSRGTAEQYF.

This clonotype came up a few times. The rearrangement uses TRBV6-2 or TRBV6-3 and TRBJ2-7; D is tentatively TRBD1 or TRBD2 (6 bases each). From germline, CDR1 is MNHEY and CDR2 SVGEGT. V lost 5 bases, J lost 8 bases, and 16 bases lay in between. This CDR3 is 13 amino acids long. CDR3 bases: TGTGCCAGCAGTCCCACGGGGGCGCAAAAGCAGTACTTC. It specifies CASSPTGAQKQYF.

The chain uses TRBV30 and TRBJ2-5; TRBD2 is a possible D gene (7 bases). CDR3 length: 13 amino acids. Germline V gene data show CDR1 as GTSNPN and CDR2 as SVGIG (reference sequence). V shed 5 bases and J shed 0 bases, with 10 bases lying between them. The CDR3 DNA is TGTGCCTGGGGCGGGGGCGACCAAGAGACCCAGTACTTC. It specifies CAWGGGDQETQYF.

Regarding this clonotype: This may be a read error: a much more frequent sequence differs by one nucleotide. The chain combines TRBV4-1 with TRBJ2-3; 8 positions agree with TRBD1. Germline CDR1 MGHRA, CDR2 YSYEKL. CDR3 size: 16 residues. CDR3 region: CASGHPGGEEADTQYF. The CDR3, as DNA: TGCGCCAGCGGCCACCCAGGGGGCGAGGAAGCAGATACGCAGTATTTT.

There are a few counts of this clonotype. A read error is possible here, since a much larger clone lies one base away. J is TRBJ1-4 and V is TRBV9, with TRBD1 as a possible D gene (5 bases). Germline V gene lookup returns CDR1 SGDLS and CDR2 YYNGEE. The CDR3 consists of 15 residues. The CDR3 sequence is CASSVEGATNEKPFF. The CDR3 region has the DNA TGTGCCAGCAGCGTAGAAGGGGCCACTAATGAAAAACCGTTTTTT. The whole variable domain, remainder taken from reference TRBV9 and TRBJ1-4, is DSGVTQTPKHLITATGQRVTLRCSPRSGDLSVYWYQQSLDQGLQFLIQYYNGEERAKGNILERFSAQQFPDLHSELNLSSLELGDSALYFCASSVEGATNEKPFFGSGTQLSVL.

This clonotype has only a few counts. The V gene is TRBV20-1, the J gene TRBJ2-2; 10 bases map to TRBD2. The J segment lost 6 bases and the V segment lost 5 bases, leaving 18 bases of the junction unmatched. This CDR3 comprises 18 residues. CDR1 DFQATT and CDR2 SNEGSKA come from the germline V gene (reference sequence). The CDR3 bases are TGCAGTGCTGACCTTATAGCGGGAGGAACGGCCCGGTCCGGGGAGCTGTTTTTT. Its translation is CSADLIAGGTARSGELFF.

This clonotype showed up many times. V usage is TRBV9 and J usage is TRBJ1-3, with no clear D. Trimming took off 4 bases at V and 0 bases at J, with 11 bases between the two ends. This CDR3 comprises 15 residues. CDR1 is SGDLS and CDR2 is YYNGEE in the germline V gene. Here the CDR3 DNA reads TGTGCCAGCAGCTCACAAAGGGACTCTGGAAACACCATATATTTT. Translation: CASSSQRDSGNTIYF. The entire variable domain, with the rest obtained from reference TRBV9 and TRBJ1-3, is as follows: DSGVTQTPKHLITATGQRVTLRCSPRSGDLSVYWYQQSLDQGLQFLIQYYNGEERAKGNILERFSAQQFPDLHSELNLSSLELGDSALYFCASSSQRDSGNTIYFGEGSWLTVV.

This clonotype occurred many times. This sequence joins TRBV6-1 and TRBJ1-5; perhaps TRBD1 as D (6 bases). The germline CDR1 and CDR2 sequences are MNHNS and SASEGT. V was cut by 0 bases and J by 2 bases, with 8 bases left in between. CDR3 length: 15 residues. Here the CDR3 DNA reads TGTGCCAGCAGTGAAGCAGCAGGGGGCAATCAGCCCCAGCATTTT. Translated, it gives CASSEAAGGNQPQHF.

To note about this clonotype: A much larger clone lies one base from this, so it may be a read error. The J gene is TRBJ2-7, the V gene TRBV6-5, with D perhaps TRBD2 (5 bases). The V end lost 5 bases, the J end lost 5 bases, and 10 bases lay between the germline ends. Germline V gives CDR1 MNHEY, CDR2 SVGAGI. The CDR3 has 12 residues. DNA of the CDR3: TGTGCCAGCAGTCACGGAGGTAACGAGCAGTACTTC. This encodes CASSHGGNEQYF.

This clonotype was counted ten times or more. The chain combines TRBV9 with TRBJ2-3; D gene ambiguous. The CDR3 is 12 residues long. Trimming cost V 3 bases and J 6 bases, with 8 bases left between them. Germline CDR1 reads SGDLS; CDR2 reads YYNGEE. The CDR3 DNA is TGTGCCAGCAGCGCAGAATCGGATACGCAGTATTTT. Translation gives CASSAESDTQYF. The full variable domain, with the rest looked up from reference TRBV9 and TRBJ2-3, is DSGVTQTPKHLITATGQRVTLRCSPRSGDLSVYWYQQSLDQGLQFLIQYYNGEERAKGNILERFSAQQFPDLHSELNLSSLELGDSALYFCASSAESDTQYFGPGTRLTVL.

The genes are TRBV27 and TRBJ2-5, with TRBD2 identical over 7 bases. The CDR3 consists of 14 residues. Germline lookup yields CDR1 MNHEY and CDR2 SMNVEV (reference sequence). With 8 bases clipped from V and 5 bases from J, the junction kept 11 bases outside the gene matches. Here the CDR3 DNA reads TGTGCCAGCCGCCTTTTGGGGAGGGTGGAGACCCAGTACTTC. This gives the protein CASRLLGRVETQYF.

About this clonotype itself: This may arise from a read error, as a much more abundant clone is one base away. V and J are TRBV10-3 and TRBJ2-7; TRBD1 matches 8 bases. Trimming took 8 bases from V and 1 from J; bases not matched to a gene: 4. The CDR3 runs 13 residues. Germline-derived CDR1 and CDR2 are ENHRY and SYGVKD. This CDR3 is CAIGTGLSYEQYF. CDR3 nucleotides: TGTGCCATCGGGACAGGTTTATCCTACGAGCAGTACTTC.

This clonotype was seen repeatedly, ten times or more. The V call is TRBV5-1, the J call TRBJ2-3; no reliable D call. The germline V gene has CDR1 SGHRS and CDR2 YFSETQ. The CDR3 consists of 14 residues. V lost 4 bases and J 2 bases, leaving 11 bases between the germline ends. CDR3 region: CASSVDASTDTQYF. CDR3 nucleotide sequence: TGCGCCAGCAGCGTGGACGCCTCCACAGATACGCAGTATTTT.

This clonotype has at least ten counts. The CDR3 protein is CSARSAQTRNTDTQYF. CDR3 DNA: TGCAGTGCTAGAAGTGCTCAGACTCGAAACACAGATACGCAGTATTTT. The V gene is TRBV20-1, the J gene TRBJ2-3; D ambiguous. CDR1 is DFQATT, CDR2 SNEGSKA, per germline (reference sequence). The CDR3 has 16 amino acids. V was clipped by 2 bases and J by 2 bases, with 17 bases between them.

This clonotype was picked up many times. The CDR3 DNA sequence: TGTGCCAGTAGTTTTTCCGGGACTAGCTTAATGTGGGAGCAGTACTTC. This sequence encodes CASSFSGTSLMWEQYF. The chain combines TRBV19 with TRBJ2-7; 9 bases map to TRBD2. V lost 5 bases, J lost 7 bases, and 15 bases stayed unmatched. The CDR3 contains 16 residues. CDR1 and CDR2 from the germline V gene are LNHDA and SQIVND (reference sequence).

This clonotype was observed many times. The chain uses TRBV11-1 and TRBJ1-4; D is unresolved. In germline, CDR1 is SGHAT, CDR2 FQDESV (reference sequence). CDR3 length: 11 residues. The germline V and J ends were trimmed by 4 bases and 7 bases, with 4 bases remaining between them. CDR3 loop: CASSSREKLFF. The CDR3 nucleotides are TGTGCCAGCAGCTCCCGTGAAAAACTGTTTTTT.

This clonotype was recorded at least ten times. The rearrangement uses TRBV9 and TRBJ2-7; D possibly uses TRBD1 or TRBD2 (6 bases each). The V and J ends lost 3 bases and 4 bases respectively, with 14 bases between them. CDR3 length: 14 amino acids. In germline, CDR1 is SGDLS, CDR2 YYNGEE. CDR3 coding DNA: TGTGCCAGCAGCGCGAGACAGGAGGGATACGAGCAGTACTTC. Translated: CASSARQEGYEQYF. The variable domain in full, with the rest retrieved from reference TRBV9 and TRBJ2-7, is DSGVTQTPKHLITATGQRVTLRCSPRSGDLSVYWYQQSLDQGLQFLIQYYNGEERAKGNILERFSAQQFPDLHSELNLSSLELGDSALYFCASSARQEGYEQYFGPGTRLTVT.

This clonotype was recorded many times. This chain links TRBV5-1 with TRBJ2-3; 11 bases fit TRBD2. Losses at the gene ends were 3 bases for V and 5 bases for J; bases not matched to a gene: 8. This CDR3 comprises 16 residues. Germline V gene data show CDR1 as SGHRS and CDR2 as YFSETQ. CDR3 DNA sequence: TGCGCCAGCAGCTACCCGACTAGCGGGATTGGAGATACGCAGTATTTT. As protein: CASSYPTSGIGDTQYF.

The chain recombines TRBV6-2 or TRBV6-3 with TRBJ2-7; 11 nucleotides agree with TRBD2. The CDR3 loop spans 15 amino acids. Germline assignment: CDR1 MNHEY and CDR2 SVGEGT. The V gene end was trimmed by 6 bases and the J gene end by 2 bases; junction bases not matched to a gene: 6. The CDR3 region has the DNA TGTGCCAGCAGAAGGACTAGCGGGCTCACCTACGAGCAGTACTTC. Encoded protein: CASRRTSGLTYEQYF.

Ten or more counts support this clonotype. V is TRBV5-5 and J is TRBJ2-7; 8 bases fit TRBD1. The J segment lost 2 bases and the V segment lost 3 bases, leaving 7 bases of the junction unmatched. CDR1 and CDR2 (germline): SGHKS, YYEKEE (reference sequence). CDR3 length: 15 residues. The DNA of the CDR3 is TGTGCCAGCAGCTCGACGACAGGGGCGACCTACGAGCAGTACTTC. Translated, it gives CASSSTTGATYEQYF.

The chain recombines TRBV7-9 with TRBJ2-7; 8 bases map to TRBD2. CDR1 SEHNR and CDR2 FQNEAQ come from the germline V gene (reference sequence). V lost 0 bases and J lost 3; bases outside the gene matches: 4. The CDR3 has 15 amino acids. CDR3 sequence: CASSLARRGGYEQYF. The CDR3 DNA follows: TGTGCCAGCAGCTTAGCGAGACGGGGGGGCTACGAGCAGTACTTC.